The 5 T cell receptor beta chains presented below share a single source sample, sequenced in a study of T cells in women clearing cervical HPV infection. Some clones are missing from TCRdb's copy, which holds only in-frame ones; the method was immunoSEQ multiplex PCR. The specimen's table records about 22,000 clones. The sequencing sample was made of blood buffy coat. All receptors derive from a woman between 18 and 70 years old with a cervical HPV16 infection that either progressed to CIN3+ or cleared (not recorded which).

Note on this clone: The CDR3 end is not reached by the read, which stops 3 residues before it; the germline J gene fills it in. The chain is built from TRBV20-1 and TRBJ1-5; D is unresolved. The germline V and J ends were trimmed by 4 bases and 2 bases, with 21 bases remaining between them. The CDR3 has 17 residues. CDR1 is DFQATT and CDR2 is SNEGSKA in the germline V gene (reference sequence). The chain's CDR3 is CSAKRRMNPGGNQPQHF. The part of the CDR3 DNA that was read is TGCAGTGCTAAGCGCCGGATGAACCCCGGAGGCAATCAGCCC.

Turning to this clone: The observed sequence ends 3 residues before the CDR3 terminus, with the missing tail filled in from the germline J gene. The chain carries TRBV19 and TRBJ1-5, with D possibly being TRBD1 (6 bases). Deletions cut 3 bases from V and 1 base from J, with 13 bases between. The germline V gene encodes CDR1 LNHDA and CDR2 SQIVND (reference sequence). The CDR3 runs 16 residues. CDR3 DNA, as far as it was read: TGTGCCAGTAGTATTGTGGGGGCGAGGAGCAATCAGCCC. This encodes CASSIVGARSNQP. The whole CDR3 region reads CASSIVGARSNQPQHF.

In regard to this clone: The read comes to an end 3 residues before the CDR3 does, leaving the germline J gene to fill in the end. The rearrangement uses TRBV2 and TRBJ1-2; 10 bases line up with TRBD1. The junction had 3 bases not matched to a gene; V was cut back by 5 bases and J by 3 bases. The germline V gene has CDR1 SNHLY and CDR2 FYNNEI. The CDR3 is 14 amino acids. This chain's CDR3 is CASSRQGADYGYTF. The covered CDR3 bases are TGTGCCAGCAGTCGACAGGGGGCGGACTATGGC.

For this clone: Sequencing ends 3 residues short of the CDR3 end; the germline J gene provides the rest. The chain uses TRBV28 and TRBJ1-5, with a tentative D call TRBD1 (6 bases). Germline V gene sequence: CDR1 MDHEN, CDR2 SYDVKM. The CDR3 consists of 16 residues. Trimming pared 6 bases from V and 5 bases from J, leaving 20 bases between. The CDR3 spells CASRGYQSRGYQPQHF. Incomplete CDR3 DNA: TGTGCCAGCAGAGGTTATCAATCCAGGGGTTATCAGCCC. The full variable domain, its missing parts supplied by reference TRBV28 and TRBJ1-5, is DVKVTQSSRYLVKRTGEKVFLECVQDMDHENMFWYRQDPGLGLRLIYFSYDVKMKEKGDIPEGYSVSREKKERFSLILESASTNQTSMYLCASRGYQSRGYQPQHFGDGTRLSIL.

Concerning this clone itself: The read falls 3 residues short of the CDR3 end, and the missing part is taken from the germline J gene. The chain has TRBV5-1 and TRBJ1-2; D might be TRBD1 (5 bases). With 0 bases removed from V and 6 bases from J, the gap between germline ends came to 9 bases. This CDR3 is built from 13 residues. Germline CDR1 and CDR2: SGHRS and YFSETQ. The CDR3 sequence is CASSLGAGNGYTF. The covered CDR3 bases are TGCGCCAGCAGCTTGGGGGCAGGGAATGGC.